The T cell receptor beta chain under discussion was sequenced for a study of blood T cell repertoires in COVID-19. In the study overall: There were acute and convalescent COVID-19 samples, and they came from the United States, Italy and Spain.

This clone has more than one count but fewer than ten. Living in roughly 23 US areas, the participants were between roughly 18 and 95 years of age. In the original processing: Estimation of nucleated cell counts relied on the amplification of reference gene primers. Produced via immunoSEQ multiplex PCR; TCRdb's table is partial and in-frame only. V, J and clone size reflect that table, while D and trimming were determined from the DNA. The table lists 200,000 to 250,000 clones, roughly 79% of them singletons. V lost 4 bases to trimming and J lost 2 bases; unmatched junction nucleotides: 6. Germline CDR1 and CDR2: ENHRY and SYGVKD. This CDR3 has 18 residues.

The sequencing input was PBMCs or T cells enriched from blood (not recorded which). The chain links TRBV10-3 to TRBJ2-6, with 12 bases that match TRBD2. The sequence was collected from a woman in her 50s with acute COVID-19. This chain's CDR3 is CAISVELAGGTGANVLTF. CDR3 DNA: TGTGCCATCAGTGTGGAACTAGCGGGGGGCACTGGGGCCAACGTCCTGACTTTC.